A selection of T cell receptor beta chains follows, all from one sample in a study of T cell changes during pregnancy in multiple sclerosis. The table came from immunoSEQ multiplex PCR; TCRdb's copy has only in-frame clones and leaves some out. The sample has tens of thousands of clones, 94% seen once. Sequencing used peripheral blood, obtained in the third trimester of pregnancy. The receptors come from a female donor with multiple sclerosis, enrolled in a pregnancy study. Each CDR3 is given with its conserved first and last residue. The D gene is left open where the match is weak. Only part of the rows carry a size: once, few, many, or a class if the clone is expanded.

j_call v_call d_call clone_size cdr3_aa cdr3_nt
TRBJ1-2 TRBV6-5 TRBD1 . CASSYWAGGAYGYTF TGTGCCAGCAGTTACTGGGCAGGGGGCGCTTATGGCTACACCTTC
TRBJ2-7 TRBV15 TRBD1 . CATRQSDRVYEQYF TGTGCCACCCGACAGTCGGACAGGGTCTACGAGCAGTACTTC
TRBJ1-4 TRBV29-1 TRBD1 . CSVGDSPNEKLFF TGCAGCGTGGGGGACAGTCCTAATGAAAAACTGTTTTTT
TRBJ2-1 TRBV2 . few CASLLNEQFF TGTGCCAGCCTCTTAAATGAGCAGTTCTTC
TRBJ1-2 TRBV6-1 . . CASSETGQFYGYTF TGTGCCAGCAGTGAAACAGGACAGTTCTATGGCTACACCTTC
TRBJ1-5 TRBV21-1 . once CASSKVPGQEHSNQPQHF TGTGCCAGCAGCAAAGTTCCCGGACAGGAACATAGCAATCAGCCCCAGCATTTT
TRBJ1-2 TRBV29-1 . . CSVEDSRTEGYTF TGCAGCGTTGAGGACAGTAGGACCGAAGGCTACACCTTC
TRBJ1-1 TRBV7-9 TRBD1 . CASSSRGATEAFF TGTGCCAGCAGCTCCAGGGGGGCAACTGAAGCTTTCTTT
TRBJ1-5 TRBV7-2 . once CASSLAGSNQPQHF TGTGCCAGCAGCTTAGCCGGGAGCAATCAGCCCCAGCATTTT
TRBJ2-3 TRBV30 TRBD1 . CAWSVGVGQGASTDTQYF TGTGCCTGGAGTGTTGGGGTGGGACAGGGGGCTAGCACAGATACGCAGTATTTT
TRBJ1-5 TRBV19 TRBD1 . CASRETRDRVSLNQPQHF TGTGCCAGTAGAGAGACACGGGACAGGGTTTCCCTAAATCAGCCCCAGCATTTT
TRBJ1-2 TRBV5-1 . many CASSLIGGENGYTF TGCGCCAGCAGCTTGATAGGGGGAGAAAATGGCTACACCTTC
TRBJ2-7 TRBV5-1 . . CASSLGVGSGVTYEQYF TGCGCCAGCAGCTTGGGGGTCGGGAGTGGGGTAACCTACGAGCAGTACTTC
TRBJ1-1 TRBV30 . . CAWSGGSPNTEAFF TGTGCCTGGAGCGGAGGGAGTCCGAACACTGAAGCTTTCTTT
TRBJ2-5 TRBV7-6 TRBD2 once CASGTLAGGTGETQYF TGTGCCAGCGGAACACTAGCGGGGGGCACGGGGGAGACCCAGTACTTC
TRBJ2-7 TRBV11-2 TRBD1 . CASSSGTGRLEQYF TGTGCCAGCAGCTCCGGGACAGGACGCTTAGAGCAGTACTTC
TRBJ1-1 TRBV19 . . CASRPPRSTEAFF TGTGCCAGCCGGCCCCCCCGGAGCACTGAAGCTTTCTTT
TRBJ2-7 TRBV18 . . CASSPAAGGSYEQYF TGTGCCAGCTCACCAGCGGCAGGAGGGTCCTACGAGCAGTACTTC
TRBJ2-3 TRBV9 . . CASSGQITDTQYF TGTGCCAGCAGCGGACAGATAACAGATACGCAGTATTTT
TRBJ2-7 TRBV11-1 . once CASSSEAHEQYF TGTGCCAGCAGCTCGGAGGCCCACGAGCAGTACTTC
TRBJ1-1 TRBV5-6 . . CASSLYKNTEAFF TGTGCCAGCAGCTTATACAAGAACACTGAAGCTTTCTTT
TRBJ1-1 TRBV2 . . CASSRDSPEAFF TGTGCCAGCAGTCGTGACAGCCCTGAAGCTTTCTTT
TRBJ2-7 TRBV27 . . CASSLSPPLYEQYF TGTGCCAGCAGTTTAAGCCCCCCACTCTACGAGCAGTACTTC
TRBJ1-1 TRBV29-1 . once CSTTTGIGTEAFF TGCAGCACGACGACGGGGATAGGCACTGAAGCTTTCTTT
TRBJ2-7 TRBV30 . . CAWSKDWVEQYF TGTGCCTGGAGTAAAGACTGGGTAGAGCAGTACTTC
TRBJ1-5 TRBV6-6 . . CASSPWRNPSNQPQHF TGTGCCAGCAGTCCCTGGAGGAACCCAAGCAATCAGCCCCAGCATTTT
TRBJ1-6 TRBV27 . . CASSLFPPVNSPLHF TGTGCCAGCAGTTTATTTCCGCCGGTTAATTCACCCCTCCACTTT
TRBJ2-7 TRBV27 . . CASSLSKSGEQYF TGTGCCAGCAGTTTATCTAAGTCGGGAGAGCAGTACTTC
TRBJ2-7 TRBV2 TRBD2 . CASSEFGGFIYEQYF TGTGCCAGCAGTGAGTTCGGGGGGTTCATCTACGAGCAGTACTTC
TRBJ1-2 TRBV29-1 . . CSALGGVNYGYTF TGCAGCGCCCTGGGAGGGGTTAACTATGGCTACACCTTC
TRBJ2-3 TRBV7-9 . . CASSPTVTDTQYF TGTGCCAGCAGCCCTACCGTCACAGATACGCAGTATTTT
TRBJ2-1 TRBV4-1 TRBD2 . CASSQARTSGGANEQFF TGCGCCAGCAGCCAAGCCCGGACTAGCGGGGGGGCCAATGAGCAGTTCTTC
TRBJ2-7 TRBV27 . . CASRRDFLSSYEQYF TGTGCCAGCAGACGGGACTTCCTGAGCTCCTACGAGCAGTACTTC
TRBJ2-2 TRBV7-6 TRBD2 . CASSSRTSGGAPPAGELFF TGTGCCAGCAGCTCCCGGACTAGCGGGGGGGCACCCCCCGCCGGGGAGCTGTTTTTT
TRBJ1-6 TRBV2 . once CASSTGNSPLHF TGTGCCAGCAGCACAGGGAATTCACCCCTCCACTTT
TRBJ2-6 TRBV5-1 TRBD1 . CASSQGQSTGANVLTF TGCGCCAGCAGCCAGGGACAGTCTACTGGGGCCAACGTCCTGACTTTC
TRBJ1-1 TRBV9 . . CASSVAPAEDEAFF TGTGCCAGCAGCGTAGCTCCGGCGGAAGATGAAGCTTTCTTT
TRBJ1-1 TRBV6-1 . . CASSPQLGRNTEAFF TGTGCCAGCAGTCCACAGTTGGGCAGAAACACTGAAGCTTTCTTT
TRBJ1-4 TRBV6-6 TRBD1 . CASSYGSGGTNEKLFF TGTGCCAGCAGTTACGGTTCAGGGGGAACTAATGAAAAACTGTTTTTT
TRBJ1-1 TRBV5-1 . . CASSLALITEAFF TGCGCCAGCAGCTTGGCCTTAATCACTGAAGCTTTCTTT
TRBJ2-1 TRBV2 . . CATREEIDNEQFF TGTGCCACCAGGGAGGAGATTGACAATGAGCAGTTCTTC
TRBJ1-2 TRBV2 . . CASSESVRLQGLYGYTF TGTGCCAGCAGTGAGTCGGTCCGGCTCCAGGGGCTCTATGGCTACACCTTC
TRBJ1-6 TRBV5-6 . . CASSAPGRVSPLHF TGTGCCAGCAGCGCCCCCGGGAGGGTTTCACCCCTCCACTTT
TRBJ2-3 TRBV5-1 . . CASWRGQGTDTQYF TGCGCCAGCTGGCGGGGGCAAGGGACAGATACGCAGTATTTT
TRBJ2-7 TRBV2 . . CASSGGTSSVYEQYF TGTGCCAGCAGTGGCGGGACGTCGTCGGTATACGAGCAGTACTTC
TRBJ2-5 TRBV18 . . CASSPPVVGQIQETQYF TGTGCCAGCTCACCACCAGTTGTAGGACAGATACAAGAGACCCAGTACTTC
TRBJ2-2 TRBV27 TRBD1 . CARRDRGQSGELFF TGTGCCAGAAGGGACAGGGGGCAATCCGGGGAGCTGTTTTTT
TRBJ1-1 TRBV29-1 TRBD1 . CSVEGQGARTEAFF TGCAGCGTTGAAGGGCAGGGGGCGCGCACTGAAGCTTTCTTT
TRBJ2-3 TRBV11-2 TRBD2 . CASSILAGGTDTQYF TGTGCCAGCAGCATACTAGCGGGGGGGACAGATACGCAGTATTTT
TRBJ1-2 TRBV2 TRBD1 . CGKTIAGTGGAGYTF TGTGGCAAGACTATCGCCGGGACAGGGGGGGCTGGCTACACCTTC
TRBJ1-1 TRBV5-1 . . CASSLEGEAFF TGCGCCAGCAGCTTGGAGGGGGAAGCTTTCTTT